These 29 T cell receptor beta chains share one sample of origin, sequenced in a study of blood T cell repertoires in COVID-19. TCRdb's copy holds only in-frame clones and misses some; the assay was immunoSEQ multiplex PCR. The repertoire holds about 210,000 clones, with around 82% as singletons. Sequencing was done on a sample of peripheral blood. Receptor source: a woman in her seventies with acute or convalescent COVID-19.

This clone is a singleton in its sample. This rearrangement joins TRBV6-5 to TRBJ2-5, with 7 bases aligning to TRBD1. CDR1 is MNHEY and CDR2 is SVGAGI in the germline V gene. Unmatched junction bases numbered 5, after V lost 8 bases and J lost 2 bases. The CDR3 totals 13 residues. The CDR3 is CASGDSAQETQYF. The CDR3 DNA is TGTGCCAGCGGGGACAGCGCACAAGAGACCCAGTACTTC.

Regarding this clone: Because the CDR3's place on the DNA is in doubt, the DNA is left out and the CDR3 is given as listed by TCRdb. The rearrangement links TRBV6-6 to TRBJ2-5; the table's TRBD1 call for D was not verified on the DNA. The CDR3 length is 12 residues, termini included. Germline CDR1 reads MNHNY; CDR2 reads SVGAGI (reference sequence). CDR3 sequence: CASSWGPGTEDF.

V usage is TRBV7-2 and J usage is TRBJ2-3, with 7 nucleotides matching TRBD1. V trimming: 5 bases; J trimming: 4 bases; junction bases outside the gene matches: 9. The CDR3 loop spans 15 amino acids. CDR1 and CDR2 from the germline V gene are SGHTA and FQGNSA. The CDR3 DNA reads as TGTGCCAGCAGCCCTCGACAGGGAGTCTCAGATACGCAGTATTTT. It yields the protein CASSPRQGVSDTQYF.

This clone was picked up a small number of times. The chain joins TRBV24-1 to TRBJ2-1; 8 nucleotides match TRBD1. The V segment lost 4 bases and the J segment 7 bases; nucleotides outside the gene matches: 8. The CDR3 length is 15 residues. Germline CDR1 is KGHDR and CDR2 is SFDVKD. The CDR3 sequence: CATSEPGQVTNEQFF. In nucleotides, the CDR3 is TGTGCCACCAGTGAACCGGGACAGGTAACTAATGAGCAGTTCTTC.

The J gene is TRBJ2-3, the V gene TRBV4-1; TRBD2 might be the D (5 bases). V lost 2 bases, J lost 6 bases, and 18 bases lay in between. CDR1 MGHRA and CDR2 YSYEKL come from the germline V gene. CDR3 size: 16 residues. The CDR3: CASSQNFLGSGDTQYF. The CDR3 nucleotides read TGCGCCAGCAGCCAAAATTTCCTGGGATCGGGGGATACGCAGTATTTT.

This sequence joins TRBV5-4 and TRBJ2-5; tentatively, D is TRBD1 (6 bases). The CDR3 consists of 14 residues. V lost 4 bases and J lost 5, with 15 bases in between. Germline CDR1 is SGHNT and CDR2 is YYREEE (reference sequence). The CDR3 coding sequence is TGTGCCAGCAGCCTGGCAGGGGTTGGCGAGACCCAGTACTTC. Its protein product is CASSLAGVGETQYF.

V and J are TRBV30 and TRBJ1-1; a possible D gene is TRBD1 (5 bases). CDR3 length: 12 residues. Germline loops: CDR1 GTSNPN, CDR2 SVGIG (reference sequence). With 7 bases removed from V and 3 bases from J, the gap between germline ends came to 12 bases. This CDR3 is CASLGEDTEAFF. Written as DNA, the CDR3 is TGTGCCTCCCTGGGGGAGGACACTGAAGCTTTCTTT.

The chain links TRBV3-1 (or the pseudogene TRBV3-2) to TRBJ1-1, with no clear D. The germline CDR1 and CDR2 sequences are LGHDT and YNNKEL (reference sequence). Trimming removed 1 base from V and 8 bases from J, with 14 bases in between. The CDR3 length is 14 residues. CDR3 sequence reads: CASSQGGRPSEAFF. CDR3 nucleotide sequence: TGTGCCAGCAGCCAAGGTGGCAGGCCATCGGAAGCTTTCTTT.

This chain joins TRBV11-2 and TRBJ2-1, with 9 bases lining up with TRBD1. The CDR3 is made up of 15 amino acids. Germline CDR1 SGHAT, CDR2 FQNNGV. The junction had 10 bases not matched to a gene; V was cut back by 6 bases and J by 7 bases. The CDR3 spells CASRKGGQGRNEQFF. CDR3 sequence (DNA): TGTGCCAGCAGAAAGGGGGGACAGGGCAGAAATGAGCAGTTCTTC.

This sequence joins TRBV3-1 (or the pseudogene TRBV3-2) and TRBJ1-3; D is unresolved. Germline CDR1 and CDR2: LGHDT and YNNKEL (reference sequence). This CDR3 is built from 15 residues. Between the trimmed V and J ends, which lost 4 bases and 2 bases, there was a span of 12 bases. The CDR3 reads CASSLRHDAGNTIYF. For the CDR3, the DNA is TGTGCCAGCAGCCTTCGACATGATGCTGGAAACACCATATATTTT.

The chain employs TRBV11-2 and TRBJ2-2, with 12 bases lining up with TRBD2. Germline V gene data show CDR1 as SGHAT and CDR2 as FQNNGV. This CDR3 comprises 18 residues. Unmatched junction bases numbered 4, after V lost 2 bases and J lost 0 bases. The DNA for the CDR3 is TGTGCCAGCAGCTTACGACTAGCGGGGGTCGCGAACACCGGGGAGCTGTTTTTT. This encodes CASSLRLAGVANTGELFF.

The V call is TRBV19, the J call TRBJ2-3; TRBD2 might be the D (6 bases). This CDR3 region has 13 residues. The germline V gene has CDR1 LNHDA and CDR2 SQIVND (reference sequence). Trimming took off 4 bases at V and 6 bases at J, with 11 bases between the two ends. The CDR3 DNA is TGTGCCAGTAGTAGTGGAGGGCACGATACGCAGTATTTT. This codes for CASSSGGHDTQYF.

V usage is TRBV11-2 and J usage is TRBJ1-4; D is perhaps TRBD1 (5 bases). Germline CDR1 SGHAT, CDR2 FQNNGV. V dropped 3 bases and J dropped 7 bases, with 15 bases sitting between them. This CDR3 region has 15 residues. CDR3 nucleotides: TGTGCCAGCAGCTTCGCCGGGACCGGGAGTGAAAAACTGTTTTTT. This codes for CASSFAGTGSEKLFF.

The rearrangement joins TRBV10-3 to TRBJ1-5; the match to TRBD1 covers 10 bases. The CDR3 totals 15 residues. Germline V CDR1 and CDR2: ENHRY, SYGVKD. J gave up 6 bases and V 0 bases, and 2 bases lay outside the gene matches. The CDR3 DNA sequence: TGTGCCATCAGTGAGTCGACAGGGGGCATTCAGCCCCAGCATTTT. Its protein is CAISESTGGIQPQHF.

The chain uses TRBV2 and TRBJ2-2; TRBD2 matches at 8 bases. Germline V lookup: CDR1 SNHLY, CDR2 FYNNEI. V was clipped by 8 bases and J by 3 bases; unmatched bases: 8. The CDR3 is made up of 15 amino acids. CDR3 bases: TGTGCCAGCTGTCTGGGACTAGTATACACCGGGGAGCTGTTTTTT. Residues: CASCLGLVYTGELFF.

This chain connects TRBV11-2 to TRBJ1-6; D is ambiguous. The V gene lost 2 bases and the J gene lost 11 bases, with 13 bases spanning the gap. The CDR3 has 14 residues. The germline V gene has CDR1 SGHAT and CDR2 FQNNGV. CDR3 in amino acids: CASSLRHGNAPLHF. In nucleotides, the CDR3 is TGTGCCAGCAGCTTAAGGCACGGGAATGCACCCCTCCACTTT. The whole variable domain, filled in from reference TRBV11-2 and TRBJ1-6, reads EAGVAQSPRYKIIEKRQSVAFWCNPISGHATLYWYQQILGQGPKLLIQFQNNGVVDDSQLPKDRFSAERLKGVDSTLKIQPAKLEDSAVYLCASSLRHGNAPLHFGNGTRLTVT.

The chain couples TRBV6-5 to TRBJ2-7; D is possibly TRBD2 (5 bases). The CDR3 extends over 15 amino acids. V dropped 2 bases and J dropped 3 bases, with 14 bases sitting between them. In germline, CDR1 is MNHEY, CDR2 SVGAGI. The CDR3 is CASSYTRGSLYEQYF. In DNA, the CDR3 is TGTGCCAGCAGTTACACTAGAGGGAGCCTCTACGAGCAGTACTTC.

This rearrangement joins TRBV6-5 to TRBJ1-1, with D possibly TRBD1 on 6 matching bases. This CDR3 has 16 residues. Germline V CDR1 and CDR2: MNHEY, SVGAGI. Trimming removed 0 bases from V and 4 bases from J, with 15 bases in between. DNA for the CDR3: TGTGCCAGCAGTTACTCGGGTCTGAGGGACACCACTGAAGCTTTCTTT. Its translation: CASSYSGLRDTTEAFF.

The chain joins TRBV7-2 to TRBJ2-5, with unresolved D. The V and J ends lost 1 base and 2 bases respectively, with 8 bases between them. This CDR3 contains 14 residues. The germline V gene encodes CDR1 SGHTA and CDR2 FQGNSA. The CDR3 DNA is TGTGCCAGCAGCTTAGTCACAGAACAAGAGACCCAGTACTTC. It codes for CASSLVTEQETQYF.

The chain joins TRBV30 to TRBJ2-5; D is uncertain. The ends were cut back, 5 bases at V and 0 bases at J, with 7 bases in the middle. The CDR3 sequence is 12 residues long. Looked up from germline, CDR1 is GTSNPN and CDR2 is SVGIG (reference sequence). CDR3: CAWDKYQETQYF. As DNA, the CDR3 is TGTGCCTGGGACAAGTACCAAGAGACCCAGTACTTC.

This clone has just a few counts. The rearrangement joins TRBV11-2 to TRBJ2-7; 10 bases line up with TRBD2. Trimming removed 5 bases from V and 4 bases from J; junction bases left unmatched: 5. This CDR3 spans 14 amino acids. The germline CDR1 and CDR2 sequences are SGHAT and FQNNGV. The CDR3 protein is CASSQLAGSYEQYF. As DNA, the CDR3 is TGTGCCAGCAGCCAACTAGCGGGGAGTTACGAGCAGTACTTC.

The rearrangement joins TRBV5-1 to TRBJ2-6, with 7 bases that match TRBD2. The CDR3 is made up of 14 amino acids. The germline V gene has CDR1 SGHRS and CDR2 YFSETQ. Losses at the gene ends were 7 bases for V and 0 bases for J; bases not matched to a gene: 1. The CDR3 sequence is CASGGGSGANVLTF. The CDR3 nucleotides read TGCGCCAGCGGCGGGGGCTCTGGGGCCAACGTCCTGACTTTC.

The rearrangement links TRBV5-1 to TRBJ1-2; D may be TRBD1 (5 bases). Germline V gene lookup returns CDR1 SGHRS and CDR2 YFSETQ. Between the trimmed V and J ends, which lost 4 bases and 0 bases, there was a span of 13 bases. This CDR3 has 15 amino acids. The CDR3 loop is CASSEGTLANYGYTF. The CDR3 DNA sequence: TGCGCCAGCAGCGAGGGGACTTTAGCTAACTATGGCTACACCTTC.

V usage is TRBV5-1 and J usage is TRBJ1-5; D not resolved. The CDR3 consists of 17 residues. Trimming cost V 4 bases and J 2 bases, with 19 bases left between them. CDR1 SGHRS and CDR2 YFSETQ come from the germline V gene. The DNA of the CDR3 is TGCGCCAGCAGCCTGGGGATTAGTCCGGAGGGCAATCAGCCCCAGCATTTT. It yields the protein CASSLGISPEGNQPQHF.

J is TRBJ2-2 and V is TRBV5-1; 7 bases line up with TRBD1. Trimming removed 0 bases from V and 2 bases from J; junction bases left unmatched: 7. The CDR3 runs to 17 residues. In germline, CDR1 is SGHRS, CDR2 YFSETQ. The CDR3 region is CASSLGLRQGNTGELFF. CDR3 nucleotide sequence: TGCGCCAGCAGCTTGGGGTTAAGACAGGGCAACACCGGGGAGCTGTTTTTT.

This clone has just one count. J is TRBJ1-1 and V is TRBV30; perhaps TRBD1 as D (5 bases). Trimming left V 4 bases short and J 4 bases short, with 10 bases between. CDR1 is GTSNPN, CDR2 SVGIG, per germline (reference sequence). The CDR3 consists of 12 residues. DNA for the CDR3: TGTGCCTGGACTCGGGGGAGCACTGAAGCTTTCTTT. It yields the protein CAWTRGSTEAFF.

This clone was picked up one time. V is TRBV7-9 and J is TRBJ2-3, with unresolved D. The germline V and J ends were trimmed by 8 bases and 5 bases, with 14 bases remaining between them. Germline V gives CDR1 SEHNR, CDR2 FQNEAQ (reference sequence). There are 13 residues in the CDR3. CDR3 loop: CASSAAMRDTQYF. Written as DNA, the CDR3 is TGTGCCAGCTCGGCGGCCATGAGAGATACGCAGTATTTT.

The chain recombines TRBV5-1 with TRBJ2-2, with 7 bases matching TRBD2. The length of the CDR3 is 18 residues. Trimming took 1 base from V and 1 from J; bases not matched to a gene: 10. The germline gives CDR1 SGHRS, CDR2 YFSETQ. In DNA, the CDR3 is TGCGCCAGCAGCTTGAGATCGCTAGGCGGGGGGAACACCGGGGAGCTGTTTTTT. Its protein product is CASSLRSLGGGNTGELFF.

The V gene is TRBV7-6, the J gene TRBJ1-6; 7 bases line up with TRBD1. There are 15 residues in the CDR3. CDR1 and CDR2 from the germline V gene are SGHVS and FNYEAQ. J lost 9 bases, V lost 3 bases, and 8 bases had no gene match. CDR3 bases: TGTGCCAGCAGCTTCCGACAGGGCTGGGGTTCACCCCTCCACTTT. Translating gives CASSFRQGWGSPLHF.